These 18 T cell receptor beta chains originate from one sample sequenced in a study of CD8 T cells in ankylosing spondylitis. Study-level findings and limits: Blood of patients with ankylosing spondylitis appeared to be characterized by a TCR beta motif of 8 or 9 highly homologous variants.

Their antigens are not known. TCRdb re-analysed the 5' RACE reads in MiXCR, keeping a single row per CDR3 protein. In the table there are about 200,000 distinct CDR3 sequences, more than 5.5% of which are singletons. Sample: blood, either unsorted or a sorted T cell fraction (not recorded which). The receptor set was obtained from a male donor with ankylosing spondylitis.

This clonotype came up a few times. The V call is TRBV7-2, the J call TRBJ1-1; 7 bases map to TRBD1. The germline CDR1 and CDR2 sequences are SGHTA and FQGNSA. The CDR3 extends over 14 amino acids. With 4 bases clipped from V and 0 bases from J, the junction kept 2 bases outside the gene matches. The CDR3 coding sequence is TGTGCCAGCAGCTGGGGACAGCTGAACACTGAAGCTTTCTTT. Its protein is CASSWGQLNTEAFF.

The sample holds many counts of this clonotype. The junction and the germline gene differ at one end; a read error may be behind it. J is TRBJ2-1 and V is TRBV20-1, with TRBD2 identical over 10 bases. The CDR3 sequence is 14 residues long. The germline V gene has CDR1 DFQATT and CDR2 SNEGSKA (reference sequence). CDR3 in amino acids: CSTSGISSYNEQFF. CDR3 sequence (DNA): TGCAGTACTAGCGGGATCAGCTCCTACAATGAGCAGTTCTTC.

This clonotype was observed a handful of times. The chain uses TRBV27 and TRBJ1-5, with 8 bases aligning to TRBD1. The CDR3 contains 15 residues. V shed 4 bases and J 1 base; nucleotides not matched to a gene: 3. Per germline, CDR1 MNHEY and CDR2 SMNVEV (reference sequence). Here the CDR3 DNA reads TGTGCCAGCAGTTATTACAGGGGGAGCAATCAGCCCCAGCATTTT. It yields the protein CASSYYRGSNQPQHF.

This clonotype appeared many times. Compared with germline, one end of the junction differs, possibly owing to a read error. CDR3 nucleotides: TGTGCCACCAGCAGAGACCGCAAACAGCCCCAGCATTTT. Translation gives CATSRDRKQPQHF. The chain combines TRBV15 with TRBJ1-5; D not certain. The CDR3 runs to 13 residues. Germline V gene data show CDR1 as LNHNV and CDR2 as YYDKDF (reference sequence).

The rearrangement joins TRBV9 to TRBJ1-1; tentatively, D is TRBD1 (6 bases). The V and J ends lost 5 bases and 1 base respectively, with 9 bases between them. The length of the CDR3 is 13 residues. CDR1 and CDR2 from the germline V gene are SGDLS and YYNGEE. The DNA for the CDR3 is TGTGCCAGCAGGGCACAGGGGAACACTGAAGCTTTCTTT. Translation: CASRAQGNTEAFF.

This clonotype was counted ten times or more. The CDR3 DNA reads TGTGCCATCAGTGACCCTATCCGGGAAAAGGGCAATCAGCCCCAGCATTTT. This gives the protein CAISDPIREKGNQPQHF. This chain links TRBV10-3 with TRBJ1-5; D uncertain. CDR1 and CDR2 (germline): ENHRY, SYGVKD. The CDR3 consists of 17 residues. V was pared by 3 bases and J by 2 bases, with 17 bases between.

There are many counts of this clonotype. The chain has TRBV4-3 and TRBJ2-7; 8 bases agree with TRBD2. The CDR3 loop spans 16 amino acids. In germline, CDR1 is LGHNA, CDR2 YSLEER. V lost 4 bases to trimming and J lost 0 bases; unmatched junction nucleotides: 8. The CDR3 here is CASSRNSGTISYEQYF. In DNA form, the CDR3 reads TGCGCCAGCAGCCGGAATAGCGGGACGATCTCCTACGAGCAGTACTTC.

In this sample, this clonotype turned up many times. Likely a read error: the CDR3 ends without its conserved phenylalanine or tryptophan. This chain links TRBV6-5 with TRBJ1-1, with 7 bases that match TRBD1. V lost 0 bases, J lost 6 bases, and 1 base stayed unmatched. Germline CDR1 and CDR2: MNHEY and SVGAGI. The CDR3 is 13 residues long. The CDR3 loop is CASSYSTGSEAFL. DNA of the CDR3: TGTGCCAGCAGTTACTCGACAGGGTCTGAAGCTTTCCTT.

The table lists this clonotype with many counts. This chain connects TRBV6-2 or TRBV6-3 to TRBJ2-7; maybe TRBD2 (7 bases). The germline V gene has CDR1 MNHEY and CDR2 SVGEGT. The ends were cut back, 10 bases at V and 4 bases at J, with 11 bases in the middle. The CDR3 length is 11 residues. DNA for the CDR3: TGTGCCACCCGGGGGGCATACGAGCAGTACTTC. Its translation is CATRGAYEQYF.

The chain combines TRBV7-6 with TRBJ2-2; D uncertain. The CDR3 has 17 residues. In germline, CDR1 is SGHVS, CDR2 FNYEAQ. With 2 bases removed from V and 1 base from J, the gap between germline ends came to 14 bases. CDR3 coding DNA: TGTGCCAGCAGCTTAAATCTCGCCCTTTTGAACACCGGGGAGCTGTTTTTT. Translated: CASSLNLALLNTGELFF. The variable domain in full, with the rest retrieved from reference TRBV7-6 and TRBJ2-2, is GAGVSQSPRYKVTKRGQDVALRCDPISGHVSLYWYRQALGQGPEFLTYFNYEAQQDKSGLPNDRFSAERPEGSISTLTIQRTEQRDSAMYRCASSLNLALLNTGELFFGEGSRLTVL.

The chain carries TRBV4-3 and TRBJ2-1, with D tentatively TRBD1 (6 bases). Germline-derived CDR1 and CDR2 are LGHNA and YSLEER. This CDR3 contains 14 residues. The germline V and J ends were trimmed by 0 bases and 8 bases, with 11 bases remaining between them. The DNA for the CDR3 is TGCGCCAGCAGCCAAGATTTAGACAGGCATGAGCAGTTCTTC. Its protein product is CASSQDLDRHEQFF.

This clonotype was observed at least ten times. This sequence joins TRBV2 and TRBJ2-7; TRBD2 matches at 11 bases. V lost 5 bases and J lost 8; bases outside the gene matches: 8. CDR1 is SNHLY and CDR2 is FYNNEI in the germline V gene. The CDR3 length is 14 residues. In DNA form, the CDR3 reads TGTGCCAGCAGTTCTCCGGGACTAGCGGCACAGCAGTACTTC. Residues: CASSSPGLAAQQYF.

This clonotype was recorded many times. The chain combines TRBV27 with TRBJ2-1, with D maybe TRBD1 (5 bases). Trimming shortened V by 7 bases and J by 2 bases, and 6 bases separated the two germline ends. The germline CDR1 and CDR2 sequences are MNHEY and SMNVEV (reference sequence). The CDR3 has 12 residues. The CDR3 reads CASTTAYNEQFF. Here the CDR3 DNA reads TGTGCCAGCACGACAGCCTACAATGAGCAGTTCTTC.

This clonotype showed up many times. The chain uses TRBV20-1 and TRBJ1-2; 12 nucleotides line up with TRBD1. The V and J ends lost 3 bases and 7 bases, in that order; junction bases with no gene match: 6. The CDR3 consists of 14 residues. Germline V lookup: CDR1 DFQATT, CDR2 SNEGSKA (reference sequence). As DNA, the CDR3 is TGCAGTGCTAGGAACCGGGACAGGGGGCTTGGCTACACCTTC. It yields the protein CSARNRDRGLGYTF.

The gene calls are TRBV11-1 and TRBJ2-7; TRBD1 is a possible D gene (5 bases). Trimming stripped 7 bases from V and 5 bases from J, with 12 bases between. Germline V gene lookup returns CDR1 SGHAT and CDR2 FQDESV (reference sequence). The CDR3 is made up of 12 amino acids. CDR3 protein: CASTFDRDEQYF. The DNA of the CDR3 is TGTGCCAGCACCTTCGACAGAGACGAGCAGTACTTC.

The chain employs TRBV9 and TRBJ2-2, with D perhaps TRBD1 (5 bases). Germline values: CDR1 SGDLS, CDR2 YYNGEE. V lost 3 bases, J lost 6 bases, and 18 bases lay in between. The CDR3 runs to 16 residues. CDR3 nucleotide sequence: TGTGCCAGCAGCGCCAAGGCAGGGTCGTGGTCCGGGGAGCTGTTTTTT. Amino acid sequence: CASSAKAGSWSGELFF.

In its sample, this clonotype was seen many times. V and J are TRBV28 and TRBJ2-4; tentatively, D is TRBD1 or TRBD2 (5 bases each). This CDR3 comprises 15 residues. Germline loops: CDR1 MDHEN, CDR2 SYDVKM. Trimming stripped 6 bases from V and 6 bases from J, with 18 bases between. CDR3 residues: CASSRRGAVINIQYF. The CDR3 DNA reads TGTGCCAGCAGCCGTCGAGGGGCGGTAATAAACATTCAGTACTTC. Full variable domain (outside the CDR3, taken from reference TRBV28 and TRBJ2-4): DVKVTQSSRYLVKRTGEKVFLECVQDMDHENMFWYRQDPGLGLRLIYFSYDVKMKEKGDIPEGYSVSREKKERFSLILESASTNQTSMYLCASSRRGAVINIQYFGAGTRLSVL.

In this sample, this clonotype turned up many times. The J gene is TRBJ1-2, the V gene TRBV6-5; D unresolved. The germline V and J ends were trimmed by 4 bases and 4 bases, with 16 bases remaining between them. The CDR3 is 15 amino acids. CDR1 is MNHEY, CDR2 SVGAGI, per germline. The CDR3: CASSLFRETFYGYTF. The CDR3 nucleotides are TGTGCCAGCAGTTTATTTAGGGAAACCTTCTATGGCTACACCTTC.